This T cell receptor beta chain was identified in a study of tumor-infiltrating lymphocytes in primary liver carcinoma (dated by TCRdb to 2016 to 2017). Describing the broader study: Of the five patients, three men and two women aged 30 to 69 years, four had hepatocellular carcinoma and one had combined HCC and intrahepatic cholangiocarcinoma. The five patients had tumors of stage T1-T3 N0M0, with maximum diameters ranging from roughly 4.2 to 11 cm. A total of 35 specimens from 5 patients underwent TCRbeta repertoire sequencing, comprising 25 or so tumor regions, 5 adjacent noncancerous liver tissues and 5 peripheral blood samples. Technical replicate repertoires showed high reproducibility, with mean shared-clone rates approximately 0.9 and correlation coefficients above 0.98. For each liver tumor, the study sampled five regions along with adjacent normal tissue and blood, and applied TCRbeta repertoire sequencing, expression microarrays and whole-exome sequencing. To link TCRbeta repertoire diversity to the local molecular phenotype, the roughly 24 tumor region samples were profiled with Agilent mRNA microarrays. Each sample produced about 3.5 to 7.5 million productive TCRbeta reads, and read depth showed no significant difference between tissue types.

Without any cell sorting, total RNA and DNA were co-extracted from about 20-30 mg of bulk tissue using the AllPrep DNA/RNA mini kit. Four to six patients with histopathologically diagnosed primary liver carcinoma underwent surgical resection in China between 2015 and 2016. At the time of sampling, the patients had chronic HBV infection and had not received any treatment. Five spatially separated regions were sampled from each tumor: the superior, inferior, left-lateral and right-lateral poles, plus the tumor centre. Histology showed that every tumor sample contained more than 80% viable tumor cells. Each fresh piece of tumor and adjacent tissue was cut in two, with one half stored in RNAlater at -80 degrees C and the other half sent for histology. A constant-region primer and ProtoScript II reverse transcriptase were used to reverse-transcribe TCRbeta-specific cDNA from approximately 450 ng total RNA. The TCRbeta libraries were prepared through three rounds of nested multiplex PCR following a slightly modified ARM-PCR procedure. The first two PCR rounds used multiplex TRBV1-TRBV30 forward primers with a Cbeta reverse primer, each for approximately 9 cycles. Sample barcodes and Illumina adapters were added in a final 25-cycle PCR with Deep VentR polymerase. Before sequencing, amplicons of 200-500 bp were purified from gel using a QIAquick gel extraction kit. An Illumina HiSeq 2500 was used to sequence the TCRbeta amplicons, generating 250-bp paired-end reads. Per the source publication's procedure: To recover full CDR3 sequences, reads were quality-trimmed using Trimmomatic v0.33 and paired reads were then merged using FLASH v1.2.11. MiGEC v1.2.1b assigned V, D and J germline segments to the rearranged TCRbeta sequences. VDJtools v1.0.0 computed clonotype statistics and Shannon-Wiener diversity indices. To reduce sampling bias, subsequent analyses other than the diversity analysis used only the 250 most abundant clonotypes in each sample. TCRdb applied fastp at Q25 and MiXCR to the public reads, then kept only in-frame beta chains. Entries that share a CDR3 protein sequence are merged under the most common genes and DNA. The V and J calls, along with clone size, are taken from TCRdb and not from the paper's own processing. The sample table records 90,000 to 110,000 distinct CDR3 sequences; roughly 85% of these occur just once. Clones ranked in the top ten supply 15% to 20% of the sample.

CDR3 length: 12 amino acids, cysteine to phenylalanine. Solely the CDR3 DNA is kept, with 36 bases framed from the first base. The germline V gene encodes CDR1 MGHRA and CDR2 YSYEKL. Paper-wide results and their limitations: The top 250 clones accounted for a significantly greater share of the repertoire in tumors than in blood (p = 0.039). Only a few patients were included in the study, and the authors note that the findings should be validated in a larger study. Bulk unsorted samples precluded comparing CD4+ and CD8+ T cell repertoires. Consistent with antigen-driven expansion, pairs of tumor regions showed higher repertoire overlap (mean about 36%) than either tumor-adjacent pairs (around 17%) or tumor-blood pairs (about 15%). Just about 7.5-25% of top clones turned up in all five regions of a tumor, which suggests spatial heterogeneity among tumor-infiltrating T cells. Because only the TCR beta chain was sequenced and unpaired alpha chains were not captured, true repertoire diversity is likely underestimated.

On this clonotype: It lacks a known antigen. A read error may account for a junction end that differs from germline.

Sequencing was done on a sample of liver tumor tissue from sampling region 3. Explained via the paper, the cell subset or site label denotes: tumor region T3, left-lateral pole. The rearrangement joined TRBV4-1 to TRBJ1-2; the D gene is possibly TRBD1, with 6 bases matching. This TCR came from a man aged 35 to 55 with primary liver carcinoma and hepatitis B virus infection. The nucleotide sequence reads TGTACCAGCAGCCAATCAGGGGATGGCTACACCTTC. It codes for CTSSQSGDGYTF.